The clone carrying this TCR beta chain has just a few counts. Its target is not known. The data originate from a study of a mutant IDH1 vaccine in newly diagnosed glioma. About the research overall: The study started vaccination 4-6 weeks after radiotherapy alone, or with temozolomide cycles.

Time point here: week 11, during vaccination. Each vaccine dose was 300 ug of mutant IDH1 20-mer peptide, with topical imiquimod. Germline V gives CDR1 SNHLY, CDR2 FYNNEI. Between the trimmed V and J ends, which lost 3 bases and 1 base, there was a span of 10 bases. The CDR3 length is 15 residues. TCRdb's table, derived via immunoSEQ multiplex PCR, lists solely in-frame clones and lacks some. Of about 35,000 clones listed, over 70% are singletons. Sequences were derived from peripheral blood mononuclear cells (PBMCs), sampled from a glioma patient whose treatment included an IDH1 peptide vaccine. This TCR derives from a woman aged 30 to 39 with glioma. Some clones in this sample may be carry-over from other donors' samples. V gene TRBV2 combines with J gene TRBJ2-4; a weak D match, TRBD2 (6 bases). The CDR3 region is CASSEVGGAKNIQYF. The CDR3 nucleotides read TGTGCCAGCAGTGAGGTGGGGGGTGCCAAAAACATTCAGTACTTC.